This record covers a single TCR beta chain. This clone showed up many times. The specificity of this receptor is unknown. The sequence runs out 3 residues before the end of the CDR3; the remainder is reconstructed from the germline J gene. Predominantly Caucasian heritage was noted among both the CVID patients and the healthy controls. Heparinized peripheral whole blood samples of about 4.5 to 8.5 ml were obtained from each donor. Genomic DNA from adults with common variable immune deficiency (CVID) and from healthy adult controls was the source for sequencing TCRbeta CDR3 repertoires. The control group comprised some 22 healthy adult volunteers, roughly twelve female and approximately 10 male, aged roughly 20 to 75 years with a mean age of roughly 34. To isolate peripheral blood mononuclear cells, diluted blood was subjected to density centrifugation over Hypaque 1077 or Ficoll-Paque. Genomic DNA was obtained from unsorted mononuclear cells using either Qiagen column purification or a centrifugation-based method.

This record comes from a study of T cell clonality in common variable immunodeficiency (dated by TCRdb to 2013 to 2016). What the study reported, not specific to this receptor: TCRbeta clonality was higher in CVID subjects than in healthy controls (t-test p = 0.018), and the increase was most characteristic of about a third of subjects. It was noted by the authors that sequencing of the repertoires of T cell subpopulations would be needed to clarify the cause of the increased clonality in CVID. Healthy controls shared more TCRbeta clones with each other than CVID subjects shared among themselves (p < 0.0001). Despite equal DNA input, controls averaged around 80,000 unique sequences per sample versus around 30,000 in CVID samples. Correlations between repertoire features and clinical complications were limited by patient heterogeneity within the CVID cohort. Reportedly, TCRbeta sequences from CVID had fewer deletions and N-nucleotide insertions, and highly modified clones with 13 or more V deletions were absent from CVID.

Trimming removed 4 bases from V and 3 bases from J; the gene matches leave 12 bases unexplained. From cysteine to phenylalanine, the CDR3 is 16 amino acids long. Shown are 39 bases from within the CDR3, in frame from base 1. The germline V gene yields MNHNS for CDR1 and SASEGT for CDR2. Equivalent amounts of genomic DNA from CVID and control samples were used as sequencing input. For every sample, a 60 bp segment covering the rearranged TCRbeta CDR3 region was amplified and then sequenced. The immunoSEQ assay, a bias-corrected multiplex PCR combined with high-throughput sequencing, was used to amplify TCRbeta. Concerning the study's data processing: Each unique nucleotide sequence was treated as a clone and annotated with V, D and J genes, copy number and frequency. Sequences were labeled productive if in frame, and non-productive if out of frame or containing stop codons. As previously described, clonality was computed from Shannon's entropy. Mean CDR3 Kyte-Doolittle hydropathy was derived from the predicted amino acid sequences of productive clones. Hierarchical clustering of scaled V gene usage was performed with the R hclust function using Manhattan distance and complete linkage. Clone sharing by CDR3 amino acid sequence was assessed by resampling 12 repertoires per group over 100 rounds. The repertoires were screened for 70 published EBV-specific TCRbeta sequences and some 250 published CMV-specific TCRbeta sequences. After a couple of CVID samples that produced fewer than 10,000 sequences were dropped from the analysis, 35 to 45 CVID repertoires remained. TCRdb holds this immuneACCESS table with in-frame rearrangements only. Some clones are missing; in checked studies, unresolved V genes explain under half, and the rest has no known cause. The V and J calls and clone size come from that table; D and trimming were worked out from the DNA. This sample was tabulated with fewer than 50,000 clones, among which there are no singletons. The ten largest clones represent approximately 0.71% of the sample.

This clonotype originated in a person aged 18 to 75 in good health. Recombination joined TRBV6-1 with TRBJ2-7; a stretch of 7 junction bases matches TRBD1. The source material was peripheral blood mononuclear cells. The sequenced part of the CDR3 DNA is TGTGCCAGCAGTGCTACCGGGACAGTTCTCCTCTACGAG. Translated, it reads CASSATGTVLLYE. The whole CDR3 protein reads CASSATGTVLLYEQYF.